The 11 T cell receptor beta chains below come from one sample, sequenced in a study of T cell responses to AZD1222 COVID-19 vaccine. Generated by immunoSEQ multiplex PCR, the TCRdb table keeps only in-frame clones and is missing some. The data hold under 150,000 clones, with 80% to 90% observed a single time. The source material was peripheral blood, sampled on day 0 of MenACWY control vaccination. The receptors shown here come from an adult in good health.

As DNA, the CDR3 is TGTGCCAGCAGCCAAGGGACCCTCGGGGGAACTGAAGCTTTCTTT. This sequence encodes CASSQGTLGGTEAFF. The rearrangement joins TRBV9 to TRBJ1-1; possibly TRBD1 for D (5 bases). CDR3 length: 15 amino acids. V was trimmed by 4 bases and J by 5 bases, leaving 18 bases between them. Germline lookup yields CDR1 SGDLS and CDR2 YYNGEE.

In regard to this clone: The same CDR3 arises from other DNA sequences in this sample as well. The CDR3 bases are TGTGCCAGCAGTTTAGCGGGTGGGGGGTCCTACGAGCAGTACTTC. Encoded protein: CASSLAGGGSYEQYF. The V and J genes are TRBV28 and TRBJ2-7, with D possibly being TRBD2 (6 bases). The CDR3 contains 15 residues. V lost 2 bases and J lost 1, with 12 bases in between. Per the germline V gene, CDR1 is MDHEN and CDR2 is SYDVKM.

The rearrangement links TRBV14 to TRBJ2-1; 11 nucleotides match TRBD2. Per the germline V gene, CDR1 is SGHDN and CDR2 is FVKESK. The ends lost 2 bases at V and 6 bases at J; junction bases unmatched: 9. The CDR3 is 17 residues long. The CDR3: CASSQQLPGTSGNEQFF. For the CDR3, the DNA is TGTGCCAGCAGCCAACAACTTCCGGGGACTAGCGGCAATGAGCAGTTCTTC.

The chain carries TRBV3-1 (or the pseudogene TRBV3-2) and TRBJ2-5; D might be TRBD1 (5 bases). V gave up 5 bases and J gave up 5 bases, with 18 bases separating them. CDR1 and CDR2 (germline): LGHDT, YNNKEL (reference sequence). The CDR3 runs to 15 residues. The CDR3 nucleotides are TGTGCCAGCAGCTCACAGCCCGGACAACGGGAGACCCAGTACTTC. Protein product: CASSSQPGQRETQYF.

The chain employs TRBV3-1 (or the pseudogene TRBV3-2) and TRBJ2-7; D possibly corresponds to TRBD2 (6 bases). V gave up 1 base and J gave up 7 bases, with 17 bases separating them. In germline, CDR1 is LGHDT, CDR2 YNNKEL (reference sequence). This CDR3 comprises 15 residues. CDR3 nucleotide sequence: TGTGCCAGCAGCCAAGTCGGAGGGGCCCTGGGGGAGCAGTACTTC. Translation: CASSQVGGALGEQYF.

This clone has just one count. The chain joins TRBV20-1 to TRBJ2-5; 8 positions match TRBD2. Trimming removed 3 bases from V and 5 bases from J; junction bases left unmatched: 5. From germline, CDR1 is DFQATT and CDR2 SNEGSKA (reference sequence). The CDR3 has 13 residues. Here the CDR3 reads CSASLSGGETQYF. The CDR3 DNA is TGCAGTGCTAGTCTTTCGGGGGGGGAGACCCAGTACTTC.

This clone was detected once. V usage is TRBV18 and J usage is TRBJ1-2; a possible D gene is TRBD1 (5 bases). The CDR3 is made up of 15 amino acids. Trimming removed 2 bases from V and 6 bases from J, with 16 bases in between. Germline values: CDR1 KGHSH, CDR2 LQKENI. As DNA, the CDR3 is TGTGCCAGCTCACCAAAAGTGGTACAGGCAGATGGCTACACCTTC. Protein product: CASSPKVVQADGYTF.

The genes are TRBV9 and TRBJ2-1, with 9 bases aligning to TRBD2. This CDR3 region has 18 residues. The germline gives CDR1 SGDLS, CDR2 YYNGEE. V was clipped by 3 bases and J by 0 bases; unmatched bases: 10. The CDR3 protein is CASSEIPLAGYSYNEQFF. Written as DNA, the CDR3 is TGTGCCAGCAGCGAGATCCCCCTAGCGGGGTACTCCTACAATGAGCAGTTCTTC.

The rearrangement joins TRBV5-1 to TRBJ1-6, with D maybe TRBD1 (6 bases). CDR3 length: 19 residues. Germline CDR1 SGHRS, CDR2 YFSETQ. Deletions cut 1 base from V and 4 bases from J, with 21 bases between. CDR3 region: CASSLMSRTASRYNSPLHF. The CDR3 DNA is TGCGCCAGCAGCTTGATGTCCCGGACAGCCTCCCGGTATAATTCACCCCTCCACTTT.

CDR3 sequence (DNA): TGTGCCACCAGCAGCGGGACTAGCGGGAGCGGGGAGCTGTTTTTT. It yields the protein CATSSGTSGSGELFF. The chain links TRBV15 to TRBJ2-2; TRBD2 matches 14 bases. The V gene end was trimmed by 3 bases and the J gene end by 7 bases; junction bases not matched to a gene: 1. The CDR3 covers 15 residues. Germline CDR1 LNHNV, CDR2 YYDKDF (reference sequence).

The rearrangement uses TRBV27 and TRBJ2-7; tentatively, D is TRBD1 (5 bases). V was trimmed by 6 bases and J by 5 bases, leaving 14 bases between them. The CDR3 is 13 residues long. Germline V gene data show CDR1 as MNHEY and CDR2 as SMNVEV (reference sequence). This CDR3 is CASSRVALHEQYF. The CDR3 DNA sequence: TGTGCCAGCAGCAGGGTGGCATTGCACGAGCAGTACTTC.